The T cell receptor beta chain described here comes from a study of shared clonotypes between healthy human individuals. Study-wide results and limits: Even with large depth, rarefaction showed that sorted-subset sequencing was incomplete. Non-shared clonotypes displayed generation probabilities falling below those of clonotypes present in all four donors. Generally, naive subsets came out with larger estimated richness than memory subsets.

Per the germline V gene, CDR1 is SGHTA and CDR2 is FQGTGA. The CDR3 is 16 amino acids. V shed 3 bases, J shed 2 bases, and the junction held 4 bases outside the gene matches. On sorted subsets, replicate PCRs used roughly 190 ng DNA, or tens of thousands of T cell genomes. Sequenced by immunoSEQ multiplex PCR; TCRdb stores in-frame clones only, minus some. The sample shows approximately 640,000 clones, around 91% of them seen only once. Note on this clone: The antigen is undetermined.

J is TRBJ2-3 and V is TRBV7-3, with 11 bases matching TRBD1. Sequenced: memory CD8+ T cells from PBMCs. The subset here: CD45RO+ cells pooled with CCR7-negative TemRA cells. The clonotype was recovered from a man aged 18 to 29 in good health. Some clones in this sample may be carry-over from other donors' samples. Here the CDR3 DNA reads TGTGCCAGCAGCTTTGGGACAGGGGGTTTCACAGATACGCAGTATTTT. Amino acid sequence: CASSFGTGGFTDTQYF.